This TCR beta chain was identified during a study of blood T cell repertoires in COVID-19. Looking at the study overall: Acute and convalescent COVID-19 specimens originated in the United States, Italy and Spain.

In its sample, this clone was seen a few times. In the authors' workflow: Amplification with reference gene primers provided the estimates of nucleated cell counts. TCRdb's table, derived via immunoSEQ multiplex PCR, lists solely in-frame clones and lacks some. V and J calls and clone size are those listed in that table; D and trimming were worked out from the DNA. The repertoire holds about 210,000 clones, with roughly 86% as singletons. The CDR3 runs 16 residues. The ends lost 5 bases at V and 0 bases at J; junction bases unmatched: 6. CDR1 SEHNR and CDR2 FQNEAQ come from the germline V gene (reference sequence).

The TCR sequence derives from a middle-aged woman with acute or convalescent COVID-19. Sequenced input: peripheral blood. V usage is TRBV7-9 and J usage is TRBJ2-2, with TRBD2 identical over 7 bases. DNA for the CDR3: TGTGCCAGCAGCCGATCAGCGGGAACGAACACCGGGGAGCTGTTTTTT. It yields the protein CASSRSAGTNTGELFF.